Each of the 28 T cell receptor beta chains below was sequenced from the same sample in a study of T-cell reconstitution after alpha-beta-depleted transplantation in children. A TCRbeta library incorporating unique molecular identifiers was prepared. TCRdb re-called the PCR reads through MiXCR, storing one row per CDR3 protein. In the table there are 330,000 or so distinct CDR3 sequences, roughly 9.1% of which are singletons. This specimen consisted of PBMCs, obtained before TCRalphabeta/CD19-depleted stem cell transplant. The receptor set was obtained from a boy younger than two with acute myeloid leukemia, due to receive a stem cell transplant.

This clonotype was counted ten times or more. The V call is TRBV5-1, the J call TRBJ1-2, with TRBD1 matching over 7 bases. Germline V gene sequence: CDR1 SGHRS, CDR2 YFSETQ. The CDR3 has 15 residues. Losses at the gene ends were 0 bases for V and 9 bases for J; bases not matched to a gene: 11. The CDR3 DNA reads as TGCGCCAGCAGCTTGGGATCGACAGGGTTGCGCCGCTACACCTTC. Its protein is CASSLGSTGLRRYTF. Drawing the rest from reference TRBV5-1 and TRBJ1-2, the complete variable domain is KAGVTQTPRYLIKTRGQQVTLSCSPISGHRSVSWYQQTPGQGLQFLFEYFSETQRNKGNFPGRFSGRQFSNSRSEMNVSTLELGDSALYLCASSLGSTGLRRYTFGSGTRLTVV.

Many counts were recorded for this clonotype. This chain connects TRBV20-1 to TRBJ1-5; D might be TRBD1 (5 bases). This CDR3 spans 16 amino acids. Germline CDR1 and CDR2: DFQATT and SNEGSKA (reference sequence). V was clipped by 0 bases and J by 4 bases, with 16 bases between them. CDR3 in DNA: TGCAGTGCTAGAGAGGGAAACAGGATGGTGAATCAGCCCCAGCATTTT. Amino acids: CSAREGNRMVNQPQHF.

The table lists this clonotype with many counts. This chain joins TRBV5-1 and TRBJ2-5; no clear D. CDR3 length equals 15 residues. V was shortened by 4 bases and J by 2 bases, with 15 bases between the two germline ends. Looked up from germline, CDR1 is SGHRS and CDR2 is YFSETQ. The CDR3 protein is CASSPGRIQQETQYF. The CDR3 DNA reads TGCGCCAGCAGCCCCGGACGGATTCAACAAGAGACCCAGTACTTC.

This clonotype was observed at least ten times. The rearrangement uses TRBV28 and TRBJ2-5; D unclear. The germline V and J ends were trimmed by 2 bases and 2 bases, with 18 bases remaining between them. CDR3 length: 17 amino acids. Germline V gene data show CDR1 as MDHEN and CDR2 as SYDVKM. CDR3 sequence: CASSLDGLRQLQETQYF. The CDR3, as DNA: TGTGCCAGCAGTTTAGACGGATTACGGCAGTTACAAGAGACCCAGTACTTC.

This clonotype has at least ten counts. CDR3 region: CASSLEVGALGDTQYF. In DNA form, the CDR3 reads TGCGCCAGCAGCTTGGAGGTAGGGGCACTTGGAGATACGCAGTATTTT. This sequence joins TRBV5-1 and TRBJ2-3; D is perhaps TRBD1 (5 bases). The CDR3 sequence is 16 residues long. Between the trimmed V and J ends, which lost 0 bases and 5 bases, there was a span of 16 bases. Germline loops: CDR1 SGHRS, CDR2 YFSETQ. Supplemented by reference TRBV5-1 and TRBJ2-3, the full variable domain reads KAGVTQTPRYLIKTRGQQVTLSCSPISGHRSVSWYQQTPGQGLQFLFEYFSETQRNKGNFPGRFSGRQFSNSRSEMNVSTLELGDSALYLCASSLEVGALGDTQYFGPGTRLTVL.

Note on this clonotype: This may be a read error, as it is one base from a much larger clone. In DNA form, the CDR3 reads TGCGCCAGCAGCCAGGGGGTTCCCTCCTACAATGAGCAGTTCTTC. This translates into CASSQGVPSYNEQFF. V is TRBV4-3 and J is TRBJ2-1; the D gene could be TRBD1 or TRBD2 (5 bases each). CDR1 and CDR2 (germline): LGHNA, YSLEER. Between the trimmed V and J ends, which lost 3 bases and 0 bases, there was a span of 9 bases. The CDR3 totals 15 residues.

Comment on this clonotype: A much larger clonotype is one base distant, so this may be a read error. This chain uses TRBV7-9 with TRBJ2-5; no firm D call. The germline CDR1 and CDR2 sequences are SEHNR and FQNEAQ (reference sequence). There are 17 residues in the CDR3. V lost 1 base and J lost 0, with 15 bases in between. CDR3 sequence: CASSLGFRQPNQETQYF. As DNA, the CDR3 is TGTGCCAGCAGCTTAGGATTTAGGCAGCCTAACCAAGAGACCCAGTACTTC.

This clonotype was seen many times. The rearrangement joins TRBV7-2 to TRBJ1-5; TRBD1 might be the D (5 bases). Trimming cost V 1 base and J 7 bases, with 8 bases left between them. The CDR3 sequence is 13 residues long. CDR1 and CDR2 from the germline V gene are SGHTA and FQGNSA. CDR3 sequence reads: CASSLGRAQPQHF. In DNA, the CDR3 is TGTGCCAGCAGCTTAGGCAGGGCGCAGCCCCAGCATTTT.

This clonotype was seen at least ten times. The genes are TRBV12-3 or TRBV12-4 and TRBJ2-1; D not resolved. V was clipped by 3 bases and J by 2 bases, with 5 bases between them. This CDR3 comprises 13 residues. The CDR3 spells CASSLATYNEQFF. CDR3 DNA: TGTGCCAGCAGTTTGGCCACCTACAATGAGCAGTTCTTC.

In this sample, this clonotype turned up many times. V is TRBV11-2 and J is TRBJ2-7; unclear D gene. This CDR3 region has 13 residues. Germline V gene data show CDR1 as SGHAT and CDR2 as FQNNGV. The germline V and J ends were trimmed by 4 bases and 4 bases, with 11 bases remaining between them. CDR3 in DNA: TGTGCCAGCAGCTCAAGTGACGAGTACGAGCAGTACTTC. Its translation is CASSSSDEYEQYF.

This clonotype has a count of ten or more. The chain links TRBV6-5 to TRBJ2-7, with D maybe TRBD2 (5 bases). This CDR3 contains 15 residues. V lost 5 bases to trimming and J lost 4 bases, with 18 bases between them. Looked up from germline, CDR1 is MNHEY and CDR2 is SVGAGI. The CDR3, as DNA: TGTGCCAGCAGTCGACACCGGCGGGCGGGTTACGAGCAGTACTTC. Translating it yields CASSRHRRAGYEQYF.

The chain has TRBV6-2 or TRBV6-3 and TRBJ1-2; a weak D match, TRBD1 (5 bases). Germline CDR1 reads MNHEY; CDR2 reads SVGEGT. CDR3 length equals 16 residues. The ends were cut back, 4 bases at V and 1 base at J, with 16 bases in the middle. The DNA for the CDR3 is TGTGCCAGCAGTTCCTTCCAGGGAAACTTTAACTATGGCTACACCTTC. It yields the protein CASSSFQGNFNYGYTF.

This clonotype was observed at least ten times. The chain carries TRBV20-1 and TRBJ2-1, with D tentatively TRBD1 (5 bases). V lost 0 bases and J 9 bases, leaving 12 bases between the germline ends. Germline V lookup: CDR1 DFQATT, CDR2 SNEGSKA (reference sequence). This CDR3 is built from 13 residues. For the CDR3, the DNA is TGCAGTGCTAGAGAGGGGCGAGAGCCTGAGCAGTTCTTC. Translating it yields CSAREGREPEQFF.

This clonotype appeared many times. The V and J genes are TRBV20-1 and TRBJ2-3, with D uncertain. Trimming shortened V by 3 bases and J by 2 bases, and 9 bases separated the two germline ends. This CDR3 contains 13 residues. CDR1 and CDR2 (germline): DFQATT, SNEGSKA (reference sequence). The CDR3 DNA follows: TGCAGTGCTAGGGGCGGATTCACAGATACGCAGTATTTT. It yields the protein CSARGGFTDTQYF.

Details on this clonotype: The CDR3 end shows no conserved phenylalanine or tryptophan, and so a read error is likely. The chain has TRBV28 and TRBJ2-5; 8 bases line up with TRBD2. The CDR3 has 16 amino acids. Germline values: CDR1 MDHEN, CDR2 SYDVKM. The J segment lost 5 bases and the V segment lost 5 bases, leaving 13 bases of the junction unmatched. The CDR3 coding sequence is TGTGCCAGCAGTCCCTCCCCGGGGGGGCCTTGGGAGACCCAGTACTTG. Its translation: CASSPSPGGPWETQYL.

This chain joins TRBV10-1 and TRBJ2-7; D is possibly TRBD2 (7 bases). Between the trimmed V and J ends, which lost 8 bases and 3 bases, there was a span of 17 bases. The CDR3 has 14 amino acids. CDR1 is WNHNN and CDR2 is SYGVQD in the germline V gene (reference sequence). CDR3 sequence reads: CASPWGGPVYEQYF. The DNA for the CDR3 is TGCGCCAGCCCGTGGGGGGGGCCTGTCTACGAGCAGTACTTC.

This clonotype came up many times. The V call is TRBV5-1, the J call TRBJ2-3; TRBD2 aligns across 8 bases. With 0 bases clipped from V and 4 bases from J, the junction kept 1 base outside the gene matches. The CDR3 consists of 14 residues. The germline gives CDR1 SGHRS, CDR2 YFSETQ. DNA for the CDR3: TGCGCCAGCAGCTTGGTAGCGGGGCCAGATACGCAGTATTTT. This sequence encodes CASSLVAGPDTQYF.

The table lists this clonotype with many counts. This chain uses TRBV20-1 with TRBJ2-5, with 10 bases fitting TRBD1. Trimming cost V 5 bases and J 6 bases; bases outside gene matches: 6. The CDR3 covers 13 residues. Germline V lookup: CDR1 DFQATT, CDR2 SNEGSKA (reference sequence). Written as DNA, the CDR3 is TGCAGTGCTTCTAGGGACAGGGGAAAGACCCAGTACTTC. Protein: CSASRDRGKTQYF.

This clonotype was seen many times. The chain is built from TRBV29-1 and TRBJ2-5; D possibly corresponds to TRBD2 (5 bases). Germline lookup yields CDR1 SQVTM and CDR2 ANQGSEA. Trimming took off 6 bases at V and 5 bases at J, with 13 bases between the two ends. This CDR3 contains 12 residues. This CDR3 reads CSVKRGIETQYF. Written as DNA, the CDR3 is TGCAGCGTCAAGAGAGGGATCGAGACCCAGTACTTC.

Ten or more counts support this clonotype. The gene calls are TRBV7-6 and TRBJ2-7; 9 nucleotides align to TRBD1. Trimming at V came to 5 bases and at J to 4 bases, leaving 9 bases not matched to a gene. CDR1 and CDR2 (germline): SGHVS, FNYEAQ. CDR3 length: 15 amino acids. Here the CDR3 reads CASSLRQGVGYEQYF. The CDR3 region has the DNA TGTGCCAGCAGCCTACGACAGGGGGTGGGGTACGAGCAGTACTTC.

This clonotype came up many times. V and J are TRBV12-3 or TRBV12-4 and TRBJ2-7; TRBD2 might be the D (5 bases). The CDR3 consists of 13 residues. The V gene lost 1 base and the J gene lost 3 bases, with 7 bases spanning the gap. The CDR3 reads CASSLGGFYEQYF. The CDR3 region has the DNA TGTGCCAGCAGTTTAGGAGGGTTCTACGAGCAGTACTTC.

This clonotype was detected ten times or more. The chain has TRBV20-1 and TRBJ1-5; TRBD1 matches at 11 bases. V lost 4 bases and J lost 3; bases outside the gene matches: 5. This CDR3 region has 15 residues. Germline V gene lookup returns CDR1 DFQATT and CDR2 SNEGSKA (reference sequence). CDR3 DNA: TGCAGTGCTATCGGGACAGGGGGGATCAATCAGCCCCAGCATTTT. Protein sequence: CSAIGTGGINQPQHF.

This clonotype appeared a single time. This chain joins TRBV28 and TRBJ2-1; tentatively, D is TRBD2 (6 bases). The CDR3 sequence is 13 residues long. Germline V gene sequence: CDR1 MDHEN, CDR2 SYDVKM. V dropped 10 bases and J dropped 6 bases, with 16 bases sitting between them. The CDR3, as DNA: TGTGCCACCATACTTGGAGCGGGCAATGAGCAGTTCTTC. Amino acid sequence: CATILGAGNEQFF.

This clonotype was detected many times. The J gene is TRBJ1-6, the V gene TRBV28; 9 bases fit TRBD1. Germline CDR1 is MDHEN and CDR2 is SYDVKM. With 10 bases clipped from V and 6 bases from J, the junction kept 13 bases outside the gene matches. This CDR3 is built from 16 residues. The CDR3 nucleotides read TGTGCCACGCAACCGGGACAGGGTGCGCGTAATTCACCCCTCCACTTT. Its translation: CATQPGQGARNSPLHF.

This clonotype was counted only a few times. The V gene is TRBV12-3 or TRBV12-4, the J gene TRBJ1-1, with 9 bases that match TRBD1. The junction had 9 bases not matched to a gene; V was cut back by 6 bases and J by 1 base. This CDR3 is built from 16 residues. The CDR3 coding sequence is TGTGCCAGCAGGACCCCGGACAGGGGAGGGAACACTGAAGCTTTCTTT. Protein: CASRTPDRGGNTEAFF.

At least ten counts were recorded for this clonotype. The gene calls are TRBV6-1 and TRBJ2-1; D might be TRBD1 (7 bases). V lost 10 bases, J lost 3 bases, and 13 bases lay in between. Germline V gene lookup returns CDR1 MNHNS and CDR2 SASEGT. The CDR3 loop spans 13 amino acids. CDR3 DNA sequence: TGTGCCACCGGCAGGGGGGACTACAATGAGCAGTTCTTC. It codes for CATGRGDYNEQFF.

This sequence joins TRBV5-4 and TRBJ2-6; D might be TRBD2 (5 bases). V lost 2 bases to trimming and J lost 16 bases, with 10 bases between them. This CDR3 comprises 11 residues. Germline V gives CDR1 SGHNT, CDR2 YYREEE (reference sequence). The DNA for the CDR3 is TGTGCCAGCAGCTTCGGACTCGCTCTGACTTTC. It encodes CASSFGLALTF.

This clonotype was counted between two and nine times. This sequence joins TRBV21-1 and TRBJ2-1; whether TRBD2, the table's D call, matches the DNA was not checked. TRBV21-1 is given as a pseudogene. This CDR3 region has 13 residues. The CDR3 is CVPKGREYNEQFF. The CDR3 DNA is TGTGTACCTAAAGGGCGGGAGTACAATGAGCAGTTCTTC.